Shown below are 8 T cell receptor beta chains from a single sample sequenced in a study of T-cell memory formation after mild COVID-19. In TCRdb, the 5' RACE reads were re-called with MiXCR into one record per CDR3 protein. The sample contains hundreds of thousands of distinct CDR3 sequences, about a sixth of which appear only once. The sequencing sample was made of PBMCs or a T cell subset sorted from them (not recorded which). The source of these receptors is a man aged 18 to 35 who had mild COVID-19 (a few samples of this study predate the infection). Cell type and time point are not known.

This rearrangement joins TRBV9 to TRBJ1-2; D remains unclear. This CDR3 spans 13 amino acids. Germline lookup yields CDR1 SGDLS and CDR2 YYNGEE. Between the trimmed V and J ends, which lost 3 bases and 7 bases, there was a span of 13 bases. The CDR3 sequence: CASSGRVLGGYTF. The CDR3, as DNA: TGTGCCAGCAGCGGGCGGGTTCTGGGTGGCTACACCTTC.

The sample holds a few counts of this clonotype. A junction end diverges from the germline sequence, so it may reflect a read error. CDR3 region: CAWSATNEKLFF. CDR3 nucleotide sequence: TGTGCCTGGAGCGCAACGAATGAAAAACTGTTTTTT. The chain employs TRBV30 and TRBJ1-4; D is unclear. This CDR3 region has 12 residues. Germline CDR1 reads GTSNPN; CDR2 reads SVGIG (reference sequence).

The chain is built from TRBV30 and TRBJ2-5; 9 bases map to TRBD2. The V gene end was trimmed by 3 bases and the J gene end by 0 bases; junction bases not matched to a gene: 5. In germline, CDR1 is GTSNPN, CDR2 SVGIG (reference sequence). The length of the CDR3 is 15 residues. The CDR3, as DNA: TGTGCCTGGAGGAACCTAGCGGGGTACCAAGAGACCCAGTACTTC. Translated, it gives CAWRNLAGYQETQYF.

This clonotype was observed a few times. The rearrangement links TRBV7-8 to TRBJ1-2, with 7 bases that match TRBD1. Germline V gene lookup returns CDR1 SGHVS and CDR2 FQNEAQ. Losses at the gene ends were 5 bases for V and 8 bases for J; bases not matched to a gene: 14. The CDR3 is made up of 15 amino acids. CDR3 residues: CASSHRSDRWNGYTF. The CDR3 region has the DNA TGTGCCAGCAGCCATCGATCGGACAGGTGGAACGGCTACACCTTC. Variable domain in full (rest from reference TRBV7-8 and TRBJ1-2): GAGVSQSPRYKVAKRGQDVALRCDPISGHVSLFWYQQALGQGPEFLTYFQNEAQLDKSGLPSDRFFAERPEGSVSTLKIQRTQQEDSAVYLCASSHRSDRWNGYTFGSGTRLTVV.

V is TRBV5-8 and J is TRBJ2-7; D uncertain. The CDR3 extends over 13 amino acids. V shed 2 bases and J shed 5 bases, with 11 bases lying between them. Germline assignment: CDR1 SGHTS and CDR2 YDEGEE. The CDR3 DNA reads TGTGCCAGCAGCTTAAGGATTTCCAACGAGCAGTACGTC. As protein: CASSLRISNEQYV.

The V and J genes are TRBV10-3 and TRBJ2-7; the D gene is possibly TRBD2 (5 bases). V lost 3 bases, J lost 5 bases, and 14 bases lay in between. The germline V gene encodes CDR1 ENHRY and CDR2 SYGVKD. The CDR3 loop spans 14 amino acids. CDR3 in amino acids: CAISEGLKWDEQYF. The DNA for the CDR3 is TGTGCCATCAGTGAAGGACTCAAATGGGACGAGCAGTACTTC.

Ten or more counts support this clonotype. The chain links TRBV5-1 to TRBJ2-7, with a weak D call TRBD2 (5 bases). The CDR3 sequence is 16 residues long. V lost 4 bases and J 2 bases, leaving 19 bases between the germline ends. In germline, CDR1 is SGHRS, CDR2 YFSETQ. The CDR3 here is CASSLTPAETTYEQYF. CDR3 DNA: TGCGCCAGCAGCCTGACCCCAGCGGAAACCACCTACGAGCAGTACTTC.

This clonotype occurred a few times. The rearrangement links TRBV7-2 to TRBJ2-7; 8 positions match TRBD1. This CDR3 region has 14 residues. Per germline, CDR1 SGHTA and CDR2 FQGNSA. Unmatched junction bases numbered 5, after V lost 4 bases and J lost 3 bases. The CDR3 sequence is CASSSPGTGYEQYF. CDR3 bases: TGTGCCAGCAGCTCCCCCGGGACAGGCTACGAGCAGTACTTC.